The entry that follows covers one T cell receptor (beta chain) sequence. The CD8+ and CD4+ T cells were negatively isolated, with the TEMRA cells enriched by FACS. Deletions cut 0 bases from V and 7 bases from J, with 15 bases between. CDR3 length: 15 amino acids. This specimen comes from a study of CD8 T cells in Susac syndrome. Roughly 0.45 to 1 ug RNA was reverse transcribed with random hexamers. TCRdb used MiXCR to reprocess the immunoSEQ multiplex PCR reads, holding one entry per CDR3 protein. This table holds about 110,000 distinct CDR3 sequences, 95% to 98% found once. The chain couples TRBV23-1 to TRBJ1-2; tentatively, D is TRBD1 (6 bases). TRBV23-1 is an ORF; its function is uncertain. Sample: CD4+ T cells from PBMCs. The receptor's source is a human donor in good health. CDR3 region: CASSQSTGSVGGYTF. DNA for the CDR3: TGCGCCAGCAGTCAATCGACAGGTTCGGTTGGTGGCTACACCTTC.